One sample yielded the 32 T cell receptor beta chains listed below, sequenced in a study of blood T cell repertoires in COVID-19. The protocol was immunoSEQ multiplex PCR, while the TCRdb copy is restricted to in-frame clones and leaves out a portion. The sample holds more than 95,000 clones, over 80% seen once. Sequenced sample: peripheral blood. These receptors came from a man between 60 and 75 years old with acute or convalescent COVID-19.

The CDR3 DNA reads TGTGCCAGCAGCCTCACGCAGGGTCACTCTGGAAACACCATATATTTT. It specifies CASSLTQGHSGNTIYF. V is TRBV2 and J is TRBJ1-3; the D gene is possibly TRBD1 (5 bases). Germline lookup yields CDR1 SNHLY and CDR2 FYNNEI. The V end was cut by 6 bases, the J end by 0 bases, with 15 bases between. The length of the CDR3 is 16 residues.

The V call is TRBV14, the J call TRBJ2-1, with D perhaps TRBD2 (6 bases). The V and J ends lost 4 bases and 9 bases respectively, with 22 bases between them. The germline gives CDR1 SGHDN, CDR2 FVKESK. This CDR3 is built from 16 residues. For the CDR3, the DNA is TGTGCCAGCAGCCTATACAGAGAGTCGACCGGGGGTGAGCAGTTCTTC. It encodes CASSLYRESTGGEQFF.

V gene TRBV28 combines with J gene TRBJ2-7; no clear D gene. The CDR3 extends over 13 amino acids. Germline V gene sequence: CDR1 MDHEN, CDR2 SYDVKM. V dropped 3 bases and J dropped 2 bases, with 8 bases sitting between them. The CDR3 loop reads CASSLSSTYEQYF. The DNA for the CDR3 is TGTGCCAGCAGTTTGAGCTCAACCTACGAGCAGTACTTC.

CDR3 sequence: CASSFDRGNTEAFF. The CDR3 nucleotides read TGTGCCAGCAGCTTTGACAGGGGGAACACTGAAGCTTTCTTT. V gene TRBV7-3 combines with J gene TRBJ1-1, with TRBD1 identical over 8 bases. Germline values: CDR1 SGHTA, CDR2 FQGTGA. V was clipped by 3 bases and J by 1 base; unmatched bases: 1. This CDR3 is 14 amino acids long.

V is TRBV5-1 and J is TRBJ1-1, with D possibly matching TRBD1 (6 bases). CDR3 size: 14 residues. Deletions cut 6 bases from V and 2 bases from J, with 14 bases between. CDR1 and CDR2 (germline): SGHRS, YFSETQ. The CDR3 DNA sequence: TGCGCCAGCACCCCGATACAGGGTAACACTGAAGCTTTCTTT. Protein product: CASTPIQGNTEAFF.

The chain uses TRBV28 and TRBJ1-2; TRBD1 is a possible D gene (6 bases). The V and J ends lost 6 bases and 5 bases respectively, with 16 bases between them. The CDR3 covers 14 residues. Germline V gene data show CDR1 as MDHEN and CDR2 as SYDVKM. The CDR3 loop reads CASSFRDNVYGYTF. The CDR3 bases are TGTGCCAGCAGCTTCCGGGACAATGTGTATGGCTACACCTTC.

On this clone: The same CDR3 is also encoded by other DNA sequences in this sample. CDR3 region: CASSARETQYF. DNA of the CDR3: TGTGCCAGCAGCGCGAGGGAGACCCAGTACTTC. The V gene is TRBV2, the J gene TRBJ2-5; D is unclear. This CDR3 is 11 amino acids long. Trimming left V 6 bases short and J 5 bases short, with 7 bases between. From germline, CDR1 is SNHLY and CDR2 FYNNEI.

CDR3 nucleotides: TGTGCCAGTGCCCCCCTCTCGGCGCGGGAGACAGATACGCAGTATTTT. This translates into CASAPLSARETDTQYF. V is TRBV19 and J is TRBJ2-3, with TRBD2 matching over 7 bases. Trimming removed 8 bases from V and 3 bases from J; junction bases left unmatched: 14. The CDR3 length is 16 residues. Germline V gene data show CDR1 as LNHDA and CDR2 as SQIVND (reference sequence). Filled out from reference TRBV19 and TRBJ2-3, the complete variable domain reads DGGITQSPKYLFRKEGQNVTLSCEQNLNHDAMYWYRQDPGQGLRLIYYSQIVNDFQKGDIAEGYSVSREKKESFPLTVTSAQKNPTAFYLCASAPLSARETDTQYFGPGTRLTVL.

The chain employs TRBV12-2 and TRBJ2-2; the listed D gene, TRBD2, was not tested against the DNA. TRBV12-2 is noted as a pseudogene. The CDR3 consists of 16 residues. The DNA for the CDR3 is TGTGCAAGTCGCTTAGCCCAGCCCCACTACCCCGGGGAGCTGTTTTTT. Amino acids: CASRLAQPHYPGELFF.

This sequence joins TRBV28 and TRBJ1-3; D not resolved. Germline CDR1 reads MDHEN; CDR2 reads SYDVKM. Deletions cut 10 bases from V and 7 bases from J, with 17 bases between. This CDR3 spans 13 amino acids. CDR3 bases: TGTGCCACCTTACAGAAGACACGTAACACCATATATTTT. As protein: CATLQKTRNTIYF.

The chain links TRBV5-1 to TRBJ2-7, with unresolved D. Trimming took off 1 base at V and 4 bases at J, with 15 bases between the two ends. Germline V CDR1 and CDR2: SGHRS, YFSETQ. This CDR3 contains 15 residues. The CDR3 reads CASSLSLGPQYEQYF. In nucleotides, the CDR3 is TGCGCCAGCAGCTTGTCACTGGGCCCGCAATACGAGCAGTACTTC.

This clone was counted a few times. The rearrangement joins TRBV9 to TRBJ1-1; no firm D call. Between the trimmed V and J ends, which lost 0 bases and 0 bases, there was a span of 9 bases. The CDR3 extends over 15 amino acids. Germline V gene lookup returns CDR1 SGDLS and CDR2 YYNGEE. Written as DNA, the CDR3 is TGTGCCAGCAGCGTAGATCCGAGCATGAACACTGAAGCTTTCTTT. This gives the protein CASSVDPSMNTEAFF.

The chain has TRBV5-1 and TRBJ1-1; D unclear. This CDR3 is 14 amino acids long. Germline CDR1 reads SGHRS; CDR2 reads YFSETQ. V gave up 0 bases and J gave up 1 base, with 7 bases separating them. CDR3 sequence reads: CASSLGPTNTEAFF. In nucleotides, the CDR3 is TGCGCCAGCAGCTTGGGGCCCACGAACACTGAAGCTTTCTTT.

This sequence joins TRBV2 and TRBJ1-2, with D maybe TRBD1 (6 bases). This CDR3 has 11 amino acids. Between the trimmed V and J ends, which lost 5 bases and 8 bases, there was a span of 9 bases. Germline V gene lookup returns CDR1 SNHLY and CDR2 FYNNEI. The CDR3 here is CASSPGVGYTF. The CDR3 DNA reads as TGTGCCAGCAGTCCAGGGGTAGGCTACACCTTC.

The chain uses TRBV27 and TRBJ2-1; a weak D match, TRBD2 (6 bases). From germline, CDR1 is MNHEY and CDR2 SMNVEV (reference sequence). Trimming took off 5 bases at V and 5 bases at J, with 16 bases between the two ends. The CDR3 has 15 residues. The CDR3 sequence: CASSLLGTPNNEQFF. CDR3 sequence (DNA): TGTGCCAGCAGTCTCCTCGGGACTCCTAACAATGAGCAGTTCTTC.

The chain links TRBV5-1 to TRBJ2-3, with a weak D call TRBD2 (6 bases). Germline CDR1 reads SGHRS; CDR2 reads YFSETQ. The V end was cut by 7 bases, the J end by 2 bases, with 8 bases between. The CDR3 runs 12 residues. CDR3: CASASDTDTQYF. The CDR3 nucleotides read TGCGCCAGCGCTAGCGACACAGATACGCAGTATTTT.

The chain combines TRBV3-1 (or the pseudogene TRBV3-2) with TRBJ1-1, with TRBD1 matching 7 bases. CDR3 size: 13 residues. Germline V gene sequence: CDR1 LGHDT, CDR2 YNNKEL (reference sequence). With V trimmed by 4 bases and J by 3 bases, 2 bases remained unmatched. CDR3 amino acids: CASSPQGYTEAFF. CDR3 DNA: TGTGCCAGCAGCCCACAGGGGTACACTGAAGCTTTCTTT.

The chain uses TRBV6-5 and TRBJ2-7; TRBD1 might be the D (6 bases). The V gene's germline CDR1 is MNHEY and CDR2 SVGAGI. The CDR3 sequence is 14 residues long. V was pared by 4 bases and J by 6 bases, with 16 bases between. CDR3 region: CASSSLGQKPEQYF. CDR3 coding DNA: TGTGCCAGCAGTTCCCTAGGACAGAAACCCGAGCAGTACTTC.

DNA for the CDR3: TGTGCCAGCAGTTCACAGGGGGCGCTTAATGGCTACACCTTC. Amino acid sequence: CASSSQGALNGYTF. This rearrangement joins TRBV6-5 to TRBJ1-2, with 9 bases identical to TRBD1. Germline loops: CDR1 MNHEY, CDR2 SVGAGI. V was pared by 4 bases and J by 6 bases, with 6 bases of the junction left unmatched. The CDR3 loop spans 14 amino acids.

The chain recombines TRBV6-2 or TRBV6-3 with TRBJ1-1; 8 nucleotides align to TRBD1. CDR1 MNHEY and CDR2 SVGEGT come from the germline V gene. The CDR3 covers 14 residues. The V and J ends lost 6 bases and 4 bases, in that order; junction bases with no gene match: 7. This CDR3 reads CASRYAQGGTEAFF. The CDR3 nucleotides are TGTGCCAGCAGGTACGCACAGGGGGGCACTGAAGCTTTCTTT.

CDR3 amino acids: CASSYDGGDGTQYF. CDR3 nucleotides: TGTGCCAGCAGCTATGATGGAGGGGACGGTACGCAGTATTTT. The J gene is TRBJ2-3, the V gene TRBV5-5; possible D gene TRBD2, 6 bases. Germline assignment: CDR1 SGHKS and CDR2 YYEKEE (reference sequence). V lost 3 bases to trimming and J lost 8 bases, with 16 bases between them. This CDR3 is built from 14 residues.

The J gene is TRBJ1-1, the V gene TRBV20-1, with no clear D. Trimming shortened V by 3 bases and J by 6 bases, and 8 bases separated the two germline ends. Germline V CDR1 and CDR2: DFQATT, SNEGSKA (reference sequence). The CDR3 covers 11 residues. CDR3 in DNA: TGCAGTGCTAGTATATACTCTGAAGCTTTCTTT. Amino acid sequence: CSASIYSEAFF.

The chain links TRBV5-4 to TRBJ1-1, with 10 nucleotides matching TRBD1. Per the germline V gene, CDR1 is SGHNT and CDR2 is YYREEE (reference sequence). This CDR3 spans 13 amino acids. With V trimmed by 3 bases and J by 12 bases, 8 bases remained unmatched. CDR3 nucleotide sequence: TGTGCCAGCAGCTCGGACAGGGGGGTAAGCTCTTTCTTT. This sequence encodes CASSSDRGVSSFF.

This clone is medium-sized (0.01 to 0.1%) by share. The J gene is TRBJ2-1, the V gene TRBV19; 10 bases agree with TRBD2. V lost 5 bases, J lost 0 bases, and 7 bases stayed unmatched. This CDR3 region has 17 residues. Germline V CDR1 and CDR2: LNHDA, SQIVND (reference sequence). CDR3 DNA sequence: TGTGCCAGTAGTTTCCCTAGCGGGGGCCTCTCCTACAATGAGCAGTTCTTC. It yields the protein CASSFPSGGLSYNEQFF.

The genes are TRBV23-1 and TRBJ2-7, with a possible D match to TRBD1 (6 bases). TRBV23-1 belongs to the ORF category, with a function that is uncertain. The CDR3 loop spans 15 amino acids. V lost 0 bases, J lost 3 bases, and 12 bases lay in between. CDR3 nucleotides: TGCGCCAGCAGTCAATCAAACAGGGCCCACTACGAGCAGTACTTC. Its translation is CASSQSNRAHYEQYF.

This clone was counted a single time. CDR3 protein: CASGSVGGTQETQYF. Here the CDR3 DNA reads TGTGCCAGCGGAAGTGTTGGCGGTACCCAAGAGACCCAGTACTTC. The rearrangement links TRBV2 to TRBJ2-5; no definite D call. The V and J ends lost 8 bases and 1 base respectively, with 17 bases between them. The V gene's germline CDR1 is SNHLY and CDR2 FYNNEI. The CDR3 contains 15 residues.

This chain joins TRBV29-1 and TRBJ2-5; TRBD1 is a possible D gene (8 bases). The length of the CDR3 is 14 residues. Trimming left V 7 bases short and J 0 bases short, with 15 bases between. Germline CDR1 and CDR2: SQVTM and ANQGSEA. CDR3 sequence: CSAPAGQDQETQYF. DNA of the CDR3: TGCAGCGCGCCAGCGGGACAGGACCAAGAGACCCAGTACTTC.

This chain links TRBV28 with TRBJ1-5; the match to TRBD1 covers 8 bases. This CDR3 region has 14 residues. J was trimmed by 5 bases and V by 5 bases; bases with no gene match: 5. The germline V gene has CDR1 MDHEN and CDR2 SYDVKM. The CDR3 reads CASSGQGRHQPQHF. In DNA form, the CDR3 reads TGTGCCAGCAGTGGACAGGGACGGCATCAGCCCCAGCATTTT. The full variable domain, rest sourced from reference TRBV28 and TRBJ1-5, is DVKVTQSSRYLVKRTGEKVFLECVQDMDHENMFWYRQDPGLGLRLIYFSYDVKMKEKGDIPEGYSVSREKKERFSLILESASTNQTSMYLCASSGQGRHQPQHFGDGTRLSIL.

The rearrangement links TRBV5-4 to TRBJ2-1; 8 bases match TRBD2. V dropped 1 base and J dropped 6; count of bases not matched to a gene: 3. The CDR3 loop spans 14 amino acids. The germline CDR1 and CDR2 sequences are SGHNT and YYREEE (reference sequence). The CDR3 here is CASSLTGTSNEQFF. The CDR3 DNA reads TGTGCCAGCAGCTTGACCGGGACTAGCAATGAGCAGTTCTTC.

The gene calls are TRBV3-1 (or the pseudogene TRBV3-2) and TRBJ1-2; no definite D call. V shed 2 bases and J shed 5 bases, with 9 bases lying between them. Per the germline V gene, CDR1 is LGHDT and CDR2 is YNNKEL (reference sequence). This CDR3 region has 13 residues. CDR3 amino acids: CASSQSGGYGYTF. CDR3 DNA: TGTGCCAGCAGCCAAAGTGGCGGATATGGCTACACCTTC.

This CDR3 reads CASSRQGGSDEQFF. The CDR3 DNA sequence: TGTGCCAGCAGTCGACAGGGGGGATCGGATGAGCAGTTCTTC. The V gene is TRBV6-4, the J gene TRBJ2-1; TRBD1 matches 9 bases. CDR3 size: 14 residues. The germline V gene has CDR1 MRHNA and CDR2 SNTAGT. V gave up 5 bases and J gave up 8 bases; unmatched junction bases: 7.

The rearrangement links TRBV19 to TRBJ2-1; 8 bases are shared with TRBD2. Germline V lookup: CDR1 LNHDA, CDR2 SQIVND (reference sequence). The junction had 7 bases not matched to a gene; V was cut back by 3 bases and J by 0 bases. The CDR3 loop spans 17 amino acids. The CDR3: CASSIRLARHSYNEQFF. In DNA, the CDR3 is TGTGCCAGTAGTATCCGACTAGCGAGACACTCCTACAATGAGCAGTTCTTC.